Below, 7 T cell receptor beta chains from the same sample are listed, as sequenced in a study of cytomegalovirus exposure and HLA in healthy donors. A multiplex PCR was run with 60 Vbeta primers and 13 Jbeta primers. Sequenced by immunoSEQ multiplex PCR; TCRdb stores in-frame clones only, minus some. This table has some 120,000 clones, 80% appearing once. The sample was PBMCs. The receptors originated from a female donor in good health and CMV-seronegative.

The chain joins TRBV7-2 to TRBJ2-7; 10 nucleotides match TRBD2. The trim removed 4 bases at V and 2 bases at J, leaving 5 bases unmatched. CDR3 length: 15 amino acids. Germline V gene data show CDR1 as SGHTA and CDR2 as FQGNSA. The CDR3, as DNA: TGTGCCAGCAGCTCCATGGGACTAGCGACCTACGAGCAGTACTTC. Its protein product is CASSSMGLATYEQYF.

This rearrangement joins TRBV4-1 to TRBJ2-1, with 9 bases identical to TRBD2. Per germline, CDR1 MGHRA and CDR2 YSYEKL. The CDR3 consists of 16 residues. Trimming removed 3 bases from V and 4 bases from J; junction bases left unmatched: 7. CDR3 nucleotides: TGCGCCAGCAGCCACCCACTAGCGGGCCTATACAATGAGCAGTTCTTC. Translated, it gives CASSHPLAGLYNEQFF.

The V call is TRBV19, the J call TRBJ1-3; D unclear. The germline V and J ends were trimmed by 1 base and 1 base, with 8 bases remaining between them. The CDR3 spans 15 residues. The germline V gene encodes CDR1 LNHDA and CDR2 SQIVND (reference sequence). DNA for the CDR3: TGTGCCAGTAGTATAGCCCGCCTATCTGGAAACACCATATATTTT. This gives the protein CASSIARLSGNTIYF.

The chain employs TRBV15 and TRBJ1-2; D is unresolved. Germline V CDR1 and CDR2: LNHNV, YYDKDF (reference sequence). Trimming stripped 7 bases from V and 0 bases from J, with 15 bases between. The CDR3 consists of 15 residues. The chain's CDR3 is CATTPGGGTNYGYTF. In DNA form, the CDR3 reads TGTGCCACCACCCCAGGAGGAGGGACTAACTATGGCTACACCTTC.

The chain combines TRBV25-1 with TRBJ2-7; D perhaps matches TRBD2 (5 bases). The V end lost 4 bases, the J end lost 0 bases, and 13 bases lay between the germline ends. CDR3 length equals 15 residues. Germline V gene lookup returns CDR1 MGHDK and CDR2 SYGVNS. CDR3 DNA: TGTGCCAGCAGTGGGGATGCAGGACTCTCCTACGAGCAGTACTTC. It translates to CASSGDAGLSYEQYF.

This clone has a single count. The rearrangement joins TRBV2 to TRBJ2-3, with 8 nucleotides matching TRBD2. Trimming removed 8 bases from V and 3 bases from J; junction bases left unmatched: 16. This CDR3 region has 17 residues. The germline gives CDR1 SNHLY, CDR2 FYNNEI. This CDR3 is CASGESGTSTITDTQYF. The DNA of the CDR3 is TGTGCCAGCGGAGAGTCGGGGACTAGTACTATAACAGATACGCAGTATTTT. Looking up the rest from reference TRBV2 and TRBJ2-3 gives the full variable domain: EPEVTQTPSHQVTQMGQEVILRCVPISNHLYFYWYRQILGQKVEFLVSFYNNEISEKSEIFDDQFSVERPDGSNFTLKIRSTKLEDSAMYFCASGESGTSTITDTQYFGPGTRLTVL.

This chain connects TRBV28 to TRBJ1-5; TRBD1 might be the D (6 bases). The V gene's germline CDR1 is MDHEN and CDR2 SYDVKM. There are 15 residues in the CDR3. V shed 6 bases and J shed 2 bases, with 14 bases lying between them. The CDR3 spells CASSSQDRGNQPQHF. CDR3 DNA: TGTGCCAGCAGCTCCCAGGACAGAGGCAATCAGCCCCAGCATTTT.